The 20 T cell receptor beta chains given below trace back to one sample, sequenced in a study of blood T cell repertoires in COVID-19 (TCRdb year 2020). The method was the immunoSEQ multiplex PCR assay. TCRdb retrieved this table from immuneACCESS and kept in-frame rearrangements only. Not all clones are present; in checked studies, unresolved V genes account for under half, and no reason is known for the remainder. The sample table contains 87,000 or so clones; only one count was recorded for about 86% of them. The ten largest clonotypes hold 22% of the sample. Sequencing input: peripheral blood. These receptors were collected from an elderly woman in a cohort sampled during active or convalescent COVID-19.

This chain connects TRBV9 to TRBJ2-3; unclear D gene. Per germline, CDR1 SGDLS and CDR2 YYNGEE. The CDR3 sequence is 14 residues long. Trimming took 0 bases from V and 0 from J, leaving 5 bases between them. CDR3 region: CASSVVGSTDTQYF. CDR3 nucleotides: TGTGCCAGCAGCGTAGTGGGCAGCACAGATACGCAGTATTTT.

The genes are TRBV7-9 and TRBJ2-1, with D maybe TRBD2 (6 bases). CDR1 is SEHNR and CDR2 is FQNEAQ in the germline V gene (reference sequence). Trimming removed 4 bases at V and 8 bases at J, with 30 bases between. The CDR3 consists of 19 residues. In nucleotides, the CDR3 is TGTGCCAGCAGCTACCCTCTTGCGAGACTAGTCCCGAGGTCCCATGAGCAGTTCTTC. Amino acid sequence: CASSYPLARLVPRSHEQFF.

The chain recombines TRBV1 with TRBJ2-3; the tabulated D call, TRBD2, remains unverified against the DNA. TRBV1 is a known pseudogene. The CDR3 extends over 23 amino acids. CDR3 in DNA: TGCACCAGCAGCCCCGGACTAGCGGGAGGGCATGGGGAACCGCTCCCGAGGGATGATACGCAGTATTTT. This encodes CTSSPGLAGGHGEPLPRDDTQYF.

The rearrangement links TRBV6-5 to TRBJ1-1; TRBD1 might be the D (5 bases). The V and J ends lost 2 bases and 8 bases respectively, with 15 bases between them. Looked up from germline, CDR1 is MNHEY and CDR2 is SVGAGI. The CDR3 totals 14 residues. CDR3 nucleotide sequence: TGTGCCAGCAGTTACCCCATCAGGCGGGGGGAAGCTTTCTTT. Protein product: CASSYPIRRGEAFF.

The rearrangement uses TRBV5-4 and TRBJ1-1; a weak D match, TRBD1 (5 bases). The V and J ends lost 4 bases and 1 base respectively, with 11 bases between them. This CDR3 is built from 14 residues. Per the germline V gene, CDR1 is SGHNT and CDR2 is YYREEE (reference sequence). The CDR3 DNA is TGTGCCAGCAGCCCCGGGACTTCGAACACTGAAGCTTTCTTT. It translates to CASSPGTSNTEAFF.

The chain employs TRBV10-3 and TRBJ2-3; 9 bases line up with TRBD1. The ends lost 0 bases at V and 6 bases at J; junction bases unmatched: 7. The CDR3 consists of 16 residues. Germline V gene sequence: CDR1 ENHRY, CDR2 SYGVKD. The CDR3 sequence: CAISESGQGEADTQYF. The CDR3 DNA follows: TGTGCCATCAGTGAGTCGGGACAGGGCGAGGCCGATACGCAGTATTTT.

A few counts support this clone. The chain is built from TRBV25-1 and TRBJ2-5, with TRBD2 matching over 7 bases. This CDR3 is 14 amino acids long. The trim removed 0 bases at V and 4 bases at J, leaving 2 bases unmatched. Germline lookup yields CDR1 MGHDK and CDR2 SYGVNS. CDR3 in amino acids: CASSEYGEGETQYF. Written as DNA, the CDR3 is TGTGCCAGCAGTGAATACGGGGAGGGAGAGACCCAGTACTTC. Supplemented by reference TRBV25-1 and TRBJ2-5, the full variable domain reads EADIYQTPRYLVIGTGKKITLECSQTMGHDKMYWYQQDPGMELHLIHYSYGVNSTEKGDLSSESTVSRIRTEHFPLTLESARPSHTSQYLCASSEYGEGETQYFGPGTRLLVL.

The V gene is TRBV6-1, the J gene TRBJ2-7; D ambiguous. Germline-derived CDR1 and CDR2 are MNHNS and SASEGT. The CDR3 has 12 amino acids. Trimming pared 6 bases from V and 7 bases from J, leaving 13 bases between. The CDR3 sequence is CASSLHGYEQYV. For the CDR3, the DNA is TGTGCCAGCAGCCTTCACGGTTATGAGCAGTACGTC.

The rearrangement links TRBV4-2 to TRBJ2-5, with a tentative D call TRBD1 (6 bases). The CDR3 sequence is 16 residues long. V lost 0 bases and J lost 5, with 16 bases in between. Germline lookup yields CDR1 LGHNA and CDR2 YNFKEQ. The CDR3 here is CASSQEGGGARETQYF. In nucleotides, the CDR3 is TGTGCCAGCAGCCAAGAAGGGGGTGGGGCTAGGGAGACCCAGTACTTC.

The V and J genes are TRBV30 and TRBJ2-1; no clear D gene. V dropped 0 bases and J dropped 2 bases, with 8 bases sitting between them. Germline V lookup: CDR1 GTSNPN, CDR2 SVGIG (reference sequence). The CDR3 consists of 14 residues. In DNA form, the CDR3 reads TGTGCCTGGAGTGTTTCGGTTACCTACAATGAGCAGTTCTTC. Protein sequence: CAWSVSVTYNEQFF.

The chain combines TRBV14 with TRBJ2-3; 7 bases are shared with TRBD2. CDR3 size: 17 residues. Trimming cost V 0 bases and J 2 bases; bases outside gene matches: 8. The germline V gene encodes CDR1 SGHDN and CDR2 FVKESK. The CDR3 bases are TGTGCCAGCAGCCAAGATATGGGCCGGGGGGACACAGATACGCAGTATTTT. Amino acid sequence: CASSQDMGRGDTDTQYF.

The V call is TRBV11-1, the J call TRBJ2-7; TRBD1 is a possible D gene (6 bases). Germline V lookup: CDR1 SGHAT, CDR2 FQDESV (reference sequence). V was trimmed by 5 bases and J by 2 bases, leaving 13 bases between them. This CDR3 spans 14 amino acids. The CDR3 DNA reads TGTGCCAGCAGCCCGCGGACAGTTACCTACGAGCAGTACTTC. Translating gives CASSPRTVTYEQYF.

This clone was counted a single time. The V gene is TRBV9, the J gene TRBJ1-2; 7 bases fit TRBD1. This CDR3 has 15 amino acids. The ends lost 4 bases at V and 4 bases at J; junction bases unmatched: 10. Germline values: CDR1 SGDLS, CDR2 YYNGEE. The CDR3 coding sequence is TGTGCCAGCAGCTCCCAGAGGGGACAGCCCTATGGCTACACCTTC. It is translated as CASSSQRGQPYGYTF.

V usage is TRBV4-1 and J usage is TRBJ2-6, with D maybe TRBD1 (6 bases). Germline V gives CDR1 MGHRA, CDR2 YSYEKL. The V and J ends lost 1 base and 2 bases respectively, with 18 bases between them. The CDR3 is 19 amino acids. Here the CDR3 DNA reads TGCGCCAGCAGCCAAGCCTTTCTAGGGGGTAAGGCTGGGGCCAACGTCCTGACTTTC. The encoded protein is CASSQAFLGGKAGANVLTF.

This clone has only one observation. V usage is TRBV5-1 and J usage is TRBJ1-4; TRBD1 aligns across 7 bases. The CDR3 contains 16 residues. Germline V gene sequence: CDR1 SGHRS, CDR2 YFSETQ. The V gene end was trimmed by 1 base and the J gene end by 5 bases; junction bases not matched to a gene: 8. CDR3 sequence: CASSLSPGTENEKLFF. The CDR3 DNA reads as TGCGCCAGCAGCTTGTCACCCGGGACAGAGAATGAAAAACTGTTTTTT. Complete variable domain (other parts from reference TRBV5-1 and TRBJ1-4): KAGVTQTPRYLIKTRGQQVTLSCSPISGHRSVSWYQQTPGQGLQFLFEYFSETQRNKGNFPGRFSGRQFSNSRSEMNVSTLELGDSALYLCASSLSPGTENEKLFFGSGTQLSVL.

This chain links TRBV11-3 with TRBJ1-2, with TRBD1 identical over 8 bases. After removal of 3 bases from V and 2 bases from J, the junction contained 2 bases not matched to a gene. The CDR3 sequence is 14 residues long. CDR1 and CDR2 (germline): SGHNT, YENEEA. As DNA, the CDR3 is TGTGCCAGCAGCTTTAGACAGGGGAACTATGGCTACACCTTC. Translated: CASSFRQGNYGYTF.

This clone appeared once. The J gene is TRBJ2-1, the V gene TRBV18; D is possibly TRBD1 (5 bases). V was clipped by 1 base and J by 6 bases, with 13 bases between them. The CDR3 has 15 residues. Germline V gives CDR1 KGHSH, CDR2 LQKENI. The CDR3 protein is CASSPLTLGLNEQFF. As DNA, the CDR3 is TGTGCCAGCTCACCACTAACCCTGGGGCTCAATGAGCAGTTCTTC.

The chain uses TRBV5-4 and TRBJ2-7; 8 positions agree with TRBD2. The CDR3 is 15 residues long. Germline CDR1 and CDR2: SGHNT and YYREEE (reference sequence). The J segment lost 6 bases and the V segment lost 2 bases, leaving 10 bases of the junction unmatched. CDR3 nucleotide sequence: TGTGCCAGCAGCTTAGGGGTAGCGGGAACCCGCGAGCAGTACTTC. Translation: CASSLGVAGTREQYF.

Written as DNA, the CDR3 is TGCGCCAGCAGTGAGGGGGCAGGCAATCAGCCCCAGCATTTT. It is translated as CASSEGAGNQPQHF. V gene TRBV10-2 combines with J gene TRBJ1-5, with D tentatively TRBD1 (5 bases). Looked up from germline, CDR1 is WSHSY and CDR2 is SAAADI. The CDR3 has 14 residues. V was pared by 2 bases and J by 2 bases, with 7 bases between.

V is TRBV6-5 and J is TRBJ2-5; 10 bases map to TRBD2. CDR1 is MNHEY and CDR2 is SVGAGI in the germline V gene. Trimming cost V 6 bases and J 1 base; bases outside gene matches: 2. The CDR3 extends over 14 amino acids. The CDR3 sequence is CASRSSGSQETQYF. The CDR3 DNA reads TGTGCCAGCAGATCTAGCGGGAGCCAAGAGACCCAGTACTTC.